This T cell receptor beta chain was identified during a study of blood T cells in healthy people across ages. This clonotype has a handful of counts. CDR1 is MGHRA and CDR2 is YSYEKL in the germline V gene. The CDR3 runs 13 residues. A second PCR, run for roughly 7 to 11 cycles, used a sample-barcoded 5' primer plus a J-beta primer mix. A single record per CDR3 protein comes from TCRdb applying MiXCR to the 5' RACE reads. The sample has 760,000 or so distinct CDR3 sequences, around 25% seen once. This sample was shared with a second study, whose subject was T cells of mothers and their children.

The chain links TRBV4-1 to TRBJ2-5; D is uncertain. Near its end, the DNA agrees better with TRBJ2-1, so the J call may be wrong. The sample taken for sequencing was blood. This receptor was obtained from a boy aged 5-17 years in good health. The CDR3 DNA sequence: TGCGCCAGCAGCCAACCGTTTGAGGATGAGCAGTTCTTC. Protein: CASSQPFEDEQFF.